The rows below give T cell receptor beta chains drawn from one sample of a study of blood T cell repertoires in COVID-19. TCRdb's table, derived via immunoSEQ multiplex PCR, lists solely in-frame clones and lacks some. Here the sample spans roughly 390,000 clones, 85% being singletons. Sequenced material: peripheral blood. The receptors shown here come from a woman aged 18-29 years with acute or convalescent COVID-19. Each CDR3 is given with its conserved first and last residue. Fields, in order: clone size, V gene, D gene, J gene, CDR3 DNA, CDR3 protein. The D gene is left open where the match is weak. Clone size is given for some rows only: seen once, a few or many times, or a class if the clone is expanded.

>NA|TRBV5-4|NA|TRBJ2-6
TGTGCCAGCAGCTTGCGAGGGGGGGCCGGCGGGGCCAACGTCCTGACTTTC
CASSLRGGAGGANVLTF
>NA|TRBV28|TRBD2|TRBJ2-1
TGTGCCAGCAGTTACACTAGCGGGAGGGGTCCGGAGCAGTTCTTC
CASSYTSGRGPEQFF
>NA|TRBV29-1|TRBD1|TRBJ1-1
TGCAGCGTTTCTTATAACAGGGGGTTAGAGACTGAAGCTTTCTTT
CSVSYNRGLETEAFF
>NA|TRBV4-1|TRBD2|TRBJ2-3
TGCGCCAGCAGAAGAGCGGGGTACACAGATACGCAGTATTTT
CASRRAGYTDTQYF
>NA|TRBV10-1|NA|TRBJ2-7
TGCGCCAGCAGTCCCAGGGGATCAACCTACGAGCAGTACTTC
CASSPRGSTYEQYF
>NA|TRBV19|TRBD1|TRBJ1-1
TGTGCCAGTACCATATCCGGGACAGGAGGAGGTGAAGCTTTCTTT
CASTISGTGGGEAFF
>once|TRBV5-1|NA|TRBJ2-2
TGCGCCAGCAGCTTCCGGGACAATCCGACGGAGCTGTTTTTT
CASSFRDNPTELFF
>NA|TRBV5-1|TRBD1|TRBJ1-2
TGCGCCAGCAGCTTGGAACAGGGGGGCTATGGCTACACCTTC
CASSLEQGGYGYTF
>NA|TRBV10-1|TRBD1|TRBJ2-3
TGCGCCAGCAGTGAGCAGGGGGCCGTAAGCCAGGAATCATTCACAGATACGCAGTATTTT
CASSEQGAVSQESFTDTQYF
>NA|TRBV19|NA|TRBJ2-1
TGTGCCAGTAGTATAATTCAGGAATCCTACAATGAGCAGTTCTTC
CASSIIQESYNEQFF
>NA|TRBV9|NA|TRBJ1-4
TGTGCCAGCAATCCGGGGGGAGGTGAAAAACTGTTTTTT
CASNPGGGEKLFF
>NA|TRBV9|TRBD1|TRBJ1-2
TGTGCCAGCAGCGTCTATGGGACAGGGTCTGGCTACACCTTC
CASSVYGTGSGYTF
>NA|TRBV11-2|TRBD1|TRBJ2-7
TGTGCCAGCAGTCTTATCTCAGGGGGCGAGGATCTTAGTACCTACGAGCAGTACTTC
CASSLISGGEDLSTYEQYF
>NA|TRBV3-1/TRBV3-2|TRBD1|TRBJ1-4
TGTGCCAGCAGCCCCTTGACAGGGCTCGATGAAAAACTGTTTTTT
CASSPLTGLDEKLFF
>NA|TRBV2|TRBD1|TRBJ1-2
TGTGCCAGCAGTGATTGGCGTCAGGGGGCTAACTATGGCTACACCTTC
CASSDWRQGANYGYTF
>NA|TRBV6-1|TRBD2|TRBJ2-3
TGTGCCAGCAGTGAGGGCGGGAGGAGCACAGATACGCAGTATTTT
CASSEGGRSTDTQYF
>NA|TRBV4-1|NA|TRBJ1-2
TGCGCCAGCAGCTCAGGTGAAGGACTGTCTGGCTACACCTTC
CASSSGEGLSGYTF